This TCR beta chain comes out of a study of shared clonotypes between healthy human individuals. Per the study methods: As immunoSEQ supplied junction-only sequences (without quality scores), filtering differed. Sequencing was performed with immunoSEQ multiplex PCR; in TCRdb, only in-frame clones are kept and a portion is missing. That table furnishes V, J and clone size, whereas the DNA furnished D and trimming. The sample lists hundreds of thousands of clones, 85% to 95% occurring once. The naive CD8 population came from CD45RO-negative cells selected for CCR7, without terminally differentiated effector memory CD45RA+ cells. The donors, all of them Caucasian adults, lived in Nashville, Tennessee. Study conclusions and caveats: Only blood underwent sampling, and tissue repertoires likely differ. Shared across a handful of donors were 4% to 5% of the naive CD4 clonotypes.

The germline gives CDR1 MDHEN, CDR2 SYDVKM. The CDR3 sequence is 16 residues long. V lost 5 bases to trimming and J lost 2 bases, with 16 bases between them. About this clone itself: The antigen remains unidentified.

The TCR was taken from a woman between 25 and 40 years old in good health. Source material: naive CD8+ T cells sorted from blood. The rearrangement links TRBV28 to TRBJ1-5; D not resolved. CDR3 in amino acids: CASSPFGPEGNQPQHF. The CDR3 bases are TGTGCCAGCAGTCCCTTTGGCCCAGAGGGCAATCAGCCCCAGCATTTT.